Listed here is a single T cell receptor (beta chain). In the library, individual cDNA molecules carried attached unique molecular identifiers. TCRdb itself ran the 5' RACE reads through MiXCR, one entry per CDR3 protein. The table records roughly 66,000 distinct CDR3 sequences, roughly 10% of them present only once. This sample was included in a study of early T cells in non-severe SARS-CoV-2 infection. Trimming took 5 bases from V and 4 from J, leaving 8 bases between them. The CDR3 is 12 residues long. This clonotype was obtained from an adult who was a healthcare worker with PCR-confirmed SARS-CoV-2 infection or an uninfected control (not recorded which). The sequencing input was whole blood. This chain uses TRBV12-3 or TRBV12-4 with TRBJ2-5; D possibly corresponds to TRBD1 (6 bases). CDR3 sequence: CASSQGRETQYF. The CDR3 DNA follows: TGTGCCAGCAGTCAGGGGAGAGAGACCCAGTACTTC.